This T cell receptor (beta chain) appears in the sequencing data of a study of blood T cell repertoires in COVID-19. Study details: Donors in the United States, Italy and Spain gave samples during acute or convalescent COVID-19. Sources were T cells, B-cell-depleted T cells, or PBMCs; the material itself was cDNA or gDNA.

In the study's own analysis: By means of reference gene primer amplification, nucleated cell counts were estimated. The method was immunoSEQ multiplex PCR; TCRdb's version includes in-frame clones alone and lacks a portion of them. D and trimming were read from the DNA, whereas the V and J calls and clone size are those reported in that table. The repertoire holds about 180,000 clones, 70% to 90% seen once, with 4% to 5% in the top ten. The CDR3 length is 18 residues. The ends lost 5 bases at V and 0 bases at J; junction bases unmatched: 15. Germline loops: CDR1 SGHTA, CDR2 FQGNSA. The chain recombines TRBV7-2 with TRBJ2-7; 8 bases match TRBD2. The sequence came from a woman under 40 with acute or convalescent COVID-19. The sequencing sample was made of peripheral blood. CDR3 sequence (DNA): TGTGCCAGCAGCCCAAGACTAGCGAGGGGGTGGACCTCCTACGAGCAGTACTTC. Residues: CASSPRLARGWTSYEQYF.